This T cell receptor beta chain was retrieved from a study of blood T cell repertoires in COVID-19 (dated by TCRdb to 2018 to 2020). Looking at the study overall: The collaborator samples originated in the United States, Italy and Spain and spanned the acute and convalescent phases of COVID-19. The material from the prospective study consisted of cDNA or gDNA derived from T cells, B-cell-depleted T cells, or PBMCs. The dataset comprised deeply sampled blood TCRbeta repertoires from subjects exposed to, actively infected with, or recovered from COVID-19. The repertoires were released in a freely available public database intended as a resource for research on the immune response to SARS-CoV-2. The samples were drawn from the first 160 participants of the ongoing ImmuneRACE study and from 950 to 1,500 subjects provided by 6 global collaborators. The sample metadata nearly always contained a de-identified subject ID, COVID-19 status, age in years and sex. HLA class I and class II types, where available, came from metadata supplied by the sample provider rather than from assay-based typing. Findings and caveats that apply to the study as a whole: How much clinical and demographic metadata was included differed by source and by participant, and the metadata was provided uncurated.

Each collaborating institution followed its own protocols to collect whole blood in K2EDTA tubes. Collaborator samples were shipped for TCRbeta analysis as frozen whole blood, isolated PBMCs, or DNA extracted from either sample type. Trimming costs V 6 bases and J 6 bases, and their ends lie 14 bases apart. Taken from cysteine to phenylalanine, the CDR3 has 13 residues. Only the CDR3 DNA stays, 39 bases, in frame from base 1. CDR1 is given as MDHEN and CDR2 as SYDVKM, both from the germline V gene. TCRbeta CDR3 regions were amplified from genomic DNA by means of the immunoSEQ Assay, a bias-controlled multiplex PCR. The source study handled its data this way. Within the assay, amplification of reference gene primers was used to estimate how many nucleated cells each sample contained. To quantify the absolute abundance of each unique TCRbeta CDR3 rearrangement, sequence reads were collapsed and filtered. Productive Simpson clonality was computed per sample as the square root of Simpson's diversity index over productive rearrangements. Drawn from immuneACCESS, this table holds only the in-frame rearrangements with V and J called that TCRdb kept. Clones are partly lost; checked studies trace under half to an unresolved V gene and leave the rest unexplained. The D gene and trimming were derived from the DNA, and the V and J assignments and clone size from that table. This sample is represented by 100,000 or so clones; approximately 93% of them were singletons. Together, the top ten hold 0.85% to 1% of the sample.

Concerning this clone: Its binding antigen is unknown. No much larger clonotype is one base removed from it; base qualities were not supplied.

The rearrangement joined TRBV28 to TRBJ1-2; the D gene is unclear. The TCR originated in a man aged 55 to 70 with acute or convalescent COVID-19. Specimen: peripheral blood. The DNA is as follows: TGTGCCAGCAGGTCAGGCATTTTGGATGGCTACACCTTC. It specifies CASRSGILDGYTF.